The rows below give T cell receptor beta chains drawn from one sample of a study of blood T cell repertoires in COVID-19. Libraries were prepared by immunoSEQ multiplex PCR; TCRdb keeps only in-frame clonotypes and omits some of them. Of around 310,000 clones listed, roughly 90% are singletons. Source material: peripheral blood. The receptors stem from an older woman with acute or convalescent COVID-19. CDR3s include the opening cysteine and the closing phenylalanine or tryptophan. D genes are given only for firm matches. Part of the rows lack a size; the others show once, few, many or a class for expanded clones.

V gene	clone size	J gene	CDR3 length	D gene	CDR3 protein	CDR3 DNA
TRBV4-2	once	TRBJ1-1	14	.	CASQTGSRDTEAFF	TGTGCCAGTCAGACAGGTTCCAGGGACACTGAAGCTTTCTTT
TRBV9	.	TRBJ2-1	9	.	CATGNEQFF	TGTGCCACCGGGAATGAGCAGTTCTTC
TRBV6-6	.	TRBJ1-4	14	.	CATSSRGREEKLFF	TGTGCCACCTCCTCGCGGGGGCGGGAAGAAAAACTGTTTTTT
TRBV2	.	TRBJ2-2	14	.	CASREVVNTGELFF	TGTGCCAGCAGGGAGGTTGTGAACACCGGGGAGCTGTTTTTT
TRBV9	.	TRBJ1-3	14	.	CASSAAGSGNTIYF	TGTGCCAGCAGCGCTGCAGGGTCTGGAAACACCATATATTTT
TRBV28	.	TRBJ1-5	15	.	CASSLRQGGNQPQHF	TGTGCCAGCAGTTTAAGGCAGGGTGGCAATCAGCCCCAGCATTTT
TRBV5-4	.	TRBJ1-6	15	TRBD1	CASSWGQGGNSPLHF	TGTGCCAGCAGTTGGGGGCAGGGGGGTAATTCACCCCTCCACTTT
TRBV7-2	.	TRBJ2-2	15	.	CASSLLPRDTGELFF	TGTGCCAGCAGCTTACTCCCCAGGGACACCGGGGAGCTGTTTTTT
TRBV28	.	TRBJ1-2	13	TRBD1	CASSTPTGYGYTF	TGTGCCAGCAGTACCCCGACAGGGTATGGCTACACCTTC
TRBV9	.	TRBJ2-3	15	.	CASSVSVADTDTQYF	TGTGCCAGCAGCGTATCGGTAGCGGACACAGATACGCAGTATTTT
TRBV19	.	TRBJ2-6	20	.	CASSIDLWRHTGVGANVLTF	TGTGCCAGTAGTATAGATCTATGGAGGCATACCGGGGTCGGGGCCAACGTCCTGACTTTC
TRBV5-1	.	TRBJ2-1	14	.	CASSLDRAGNEQFF	TGCGCCAGCAGCTTGGACAGGGCTGGGAATGAGCAGTTCTTC
TRBV3-1/TRBV3-2	.	TRBJ1-5	13	.	CASSQYSNQPQHF	TGTGCCAGCAGCCAATATAGCAATCAGCCCCAGCATTTT
TRBV2	.	TRBJ1-4	15	TRBD1	CASSKDRAINEKLFF	TGTGCCAGCAGTAAGGACAGGGCGATCAATGAAAAACTGTTTTTT
TRBV2	.	TRBJ2-5	16	.	CASSEALGRVGETQYF	TGTGCCAGCAGTGAAGCGCTTGGCAGGGTGGGTGAGACCCAGTACTTC
TRBV2	.	TRBJ1-6	14	.	CASNTGSSNSPLHF	TGTGCCAGCAATACAGGGTCTTCTAATTCACCCCTCCACTTT
TRBV7-2	few	TRBJ2-7	11	.	CASSFTYEQYF	TGTGCCAGCAGCTTCACCTACGAGCAGTACTTC
TRBV3-1/TRBV3-2	.	TRBJ1-1	15	.	CASSQRPGSGTEAFF	TGTGCCAGCAGCCAAAGACCTGGATCGGGAACTGAAGCTTTCTTT
TRBV7-2	.	TRBJ2-5	14	.	CASSPLDRKETQYF	TGTGCCAGCAGCCCATTAGACAGAAAGGAGACCCAGTACTTC
TRBV7-8	.	TRBJ1-4	16	TRBD1	CASLGTGGAANEKLFF	TGTGCCAGCTTGGGGACAGGGGGCGCGGCTAATGAAAAACTGTTTTTT
TRBV4-3	.	TRBJ1-1	14	.	CASSQDSRTNEAFF	TGCGCCAGCAGCCAAGATTCTAGGACAAATGAAGCTTTCTTT
TRBV4-1	.	TRBJ1-2	13	.	CASSQGGLGLYTF	TGCGCCAGCAGCCAAGGAGGGTTGGGTCTCTACACCTTC
TRBV7-3	once	TRBJ1-1	14	.	CASSPSNVGTEAFF	TGTGCCAGCAGCCCCTCGAACGTCGGCACTGAAGCTTTCTTT
TRBV28	.	TRBJ1-2	14	.	CASRPSGSSYGYTF	TGTGCCAGCAGGCCATCAGGATCCTCCTATGGCTACACCTTC
TRBV27	.	TRBJ1-1	16	.	CASSSLTTGMNTEAFF	TGTGCCAGCAGTTCGCTAACGACAGGCATGAACACTGAAGCTTTCTTT
TRBV10-1	.	TRBJ1-6	15	TRBD1	CAIRNRGTYNSPLHF	TGCGCCATCCGGAACAGGGGCACCTATAATTCACCCCTCCACTTT
TRBV27	.	TRBJ2-7	14	.	CASQPSGSSYEQYF	TGTGCCAGCCAACCGAGCGGGTCATCGTACGAGCAGTACTTC
TRBV27	.	TRBJ1-6	16	.	CASSFVRGQFISPLHF	TGTGCCAGCAGTTTTGTGCGAGGGCAGTTCATTTCACCCCTCCACTTT
TRBV6-5	few	TRBJ2-7	14	TRBD1	CALLKGASSYEQYF	TGTGCCCTCCTGAAGGGGGCGAGCTCCTACGAGCAGTACTTC
TRBV5-1	.	TRBJ1-5	16	.	CASSLGAGYSNQPQHF	TGCGCCAGCAGCTTGGGGGCAGGGTATAGCAATCAGCCCCAGCATTTT
TRBV7-2	.	TRBJ2-5	15	.	CASSLATPGSETQYF	TGTGCCAGCAGCTTAGCGACCCCGGGGTCAGAGACCCAGTACTTC
TRBV4-2	.	TRBJ1-6	14	.	CASSQDSRNSPLHF	TGTGCCAGCAGCCAAGATTCGAGGAACTCACCCCTCCACTTT
TRBV30	.	TRBJ1-5	14	TRBD1	CAVEVTGGGQPQHF	TGTGCCGTGGAGGTTACAGGGGGGGGTCAGCCCCAGCATTTT
TRBV2	.	TRBJ1-3	15	.	CASRHGSSGGNTIYF	TGTGCCAGCAGGCACGGGTCCTCCGGTGGAAACACCATATATTTT
TRBV9	.	TRBJ1-6	16	.	CASSVGTGRNNSPLHF	TGTGCCAGCAGCGTAGGGACTGGAAGGAATAATTCACCCCTCCACTTT
TRBV7-9	once	TRBJ1-1	14	.	CASSLVTGIPEAFF	TGTGCCAGCAGCCTCGTAACAGGGATTCCTGAAGCTTTCTTT
TRBV29-1	once	TRBJ2-7	13	TRBD1	CSVAGQGSYEQYF	TGCAGCGTTGCAGGACAGGGCTCCTACGAGCAGTACTTC
TRBV12-3/TRBV12-4	.	TRBJ1-2	11	.	CASSRREGYTF	TGTGCCAGCAGCCGCCGCGAAGGCTACACCTTC
TRBV19	once	TRBJ1-1	13	TRBD1	CASSAQGTLEAFF	TGTGCCAGTAGTGCACAGGGGACCTTGGAAGCTTTCTTT
TRBV27	.	TRBJ1-5	14	.	CASKRLGVNQPQHF	TGTGCCAGCAAAAGATTGGGCGTCAATCAGCCCCAGCATTTT
TRBV6-1	.	TRBJ1-2	15	.	CASSEASGATYGYTF	TGTGCCAGCAGTGAAGCTTCAGGGGCCACCTATGGCTACACCTTC
TRBV27	.	TRBJ2-7	14	.	CAGSRIAPTYEQYF	TGTGCCGGCAGTCGAATAGCGCCGACCTACGAGCAGTACTTC
TRBV29-1	.	TRBJ1-4	14	.	CSVSGFATNEKLFF	TGCAGCGTCTCAGGGTTTGCAACTAATGAAAAACTGTTTTTT
TRBV6-5	.	TRBJ1-2	13	.	CASSYQAYWGYTF	TGTGCCAGCAGTTATCAGGCGTATTGGGGCTACACCTTC
TRBV7-3	.	TRBJ2-5	14	.	CASSSAGRVETQYF	TGTGCCAGCAGCTCAGCCGGGAGAGTTGAGACCCAGTACTTC
TRBV4-3	few	TRBJ1-6	15	.	CASSQAQGYNSPLHF	TGCGCCAGCAGCCAAGCACAGGGCTATAATTCACCCCTCCACTTT
TRBV9	.	TRBJ1-4	16	TRBD1	CASSLGQAQSNEKLFF	TGTGCCAGCAGCCTGGGACAGGCCCAGAGTAATGAAAAACTGTTTTTT